Listed below are T cell receptor beta chains from one sample, sequenced in a study of cytomegalovirus exposure and HLA in healthy donors. This table comes from immunoSEQ multiplex PCR, and its TCRdb copy is limited to in-frame clones, with some not included. The profile shows under 150,000 clones, roughly 80% of them singletons. Sequencing was carried out using PBMCs. These receptors were taken from a man aged 18 to 30 in good health and CMV-seronegative. CDR3s include the opening cysteine and the closing phenylalanine or tryptophan. The order of the fields is J gene, D gene, clone size, V gene, CDR3 DNA, CDR3 protein. The D gene is left open where the match is weak. Not every row has a clone size; where given, it reads once, few, many or a size class.

J gene: TRBJ2-2
D gene: TRBD1
clone size: once
V gene: TRBV5-1
CDR3 DNA: TGCGCCAGCAGCAGAACAGGGGGCTACGACACCGGGGAGCTGTTTTTT
CDR3 protein: CASSRTGGYDTGELFF

J gene: TRBJ1-4
D gene: NA
clone size: few
V gene: TRBV19
CDR3 DNA: TGTGCCAGTAACAGGGCGAATGAAAAACTGTTTTTT
CDR3 protein: CASNRANEKLFF

J gene: TRBJ2-3
D gene: NA
clone size: NA
V gene: TRBV18
CDR3 DNA: TGTGCCAGCTCACCACTTCCGGACTCCACAGATACGCAGTATTTT
CDR3 protein: CASSPLPDSTDTQYF

J gene: TRBJ1-3
D gene: NA
clone size: NA
V gene: TRBV5-6
CDR3 DNA: TGTGCCAGCAGTAGGGAGGTCTCGGGAAACACCATATATTTT
CDR3 protein: CASSREVSGNTIYF

J gene: TRBJ2-6
D gene: NA
clone size: NA
V gene: TRBV7-2
CDR3 DNA: TGTGCCAGTGAGCTGAGTTCTGGGGCCAACGTCCTGACTTTC
CDR3 protein: CASELSSGANVLTF

J gene: TRBJ1-4
D gene: TRBD1
clone size: NA
V gene: TRBV25-1
CDR3 DNA: TGTGCCAGCAGTTCTAAGGGGGCTCCCCGCGGAAAACTGTTTTTT
CDR3 protein: CASSSKGAPRGKLFF

J gene: TRBJ1-2
D gene: NA
clone size: NA
V gene: TRBV6-6
CDR3 DNA: TGTGCCAGCAGTTACGGCAGGGGCGTCTATGGCTACACCTTC
CDR3 protein: CASSYGRGVYGYTF

J gene: TRBJ2-1
D gene: NA
clone size: NA
V gene: TRBV5-1
CDR3 DNA: TGCGCCAGCAGCTTCGGCGGGACGCAGCTCTACAATGAGCAGTTCTTC
CDR3 protein: CASSFGGTQLYNEQFF

J gene: TRBJ1-4
D gene: NA
clone size: NA
V gene: TRBV20-1
CDR3 DNA: TGCAGTCACGGCTCGGGTGAAAAACTGTTTTTT
CDR3 protein: CSHGSGEKLFF

J gene: TRBJ1-2
D gene: TRBD1
clone size: NA
V gene: TRBV5-6
CDR3 DNA: TGTGCCAGCAGCTACCGCAGGGGGCTAGGCTACACCTTC
CDR3 protein: CASSYRRGLGYTF

J gene: TRBJ2-3
D gene: TRBD2
clone size: NA
V gene: TRBV6-1
CDR3 DNA: TGTGCCAGCAGGAGGGGCTCGGGACTAAATTTT
CDR3 protein: CASRRGSGLNF

J gene: TRBJ1-5
D gene: TRBD1
clone size: NA
V gene: TRBV19
CDR3 DNA: TGTGCCAGTAGTTTCGGACAGGCGGGTCAGCCCCAGCATTTT
CDR3 protein: CASSFGQAGQPQHF

J gene: TRBJ2-7
D gene: NA
clone size: NA
V gene: TRBV5-4
CDR3 DNA: TGTGCCAGCAGCTTGGAAGGTCCTCGGGGCGAGCAGTACTTC
CDR3 protein: CASSLEGPRGEQYF

J gene: TRBJ2-2
D gene: TRBD2
clone size: NA
V gene: TRBV2
CDR3 DNA: TGTGCCAGCAGAAGCGGGGGGGCCCCCACCGGGGAGCTGTTTTTT
CDR3 protein: CASRSGGAPTGELFF

J gene: TRBJ1-3
D gene: NA
clone size: once
V gene: TRBV2
CDR3 DNA: TGTGCCAGCAGTGTTACAGGGTTTGGAAACACCATATATTTT
CDR3 protein: CASSVTGFGNTIYF

J gene: TRBJ1-1
D gene: TRBD1
clone size: NA
V gene: TRBV7-6
CDR3 DNA: TGTGCCAGCAGCTTAGGACAGGGGAACACTGAAGCTTTCTTT
CDR3 protein: CASSLGQGNTEAFF

J gene: TRBJ2-2
D gene: NA
clone size: NA
V gene: TRBV7-9
CDR3 DNA: TGTGCCAGCACACTAACCGGGGAGCTGTTTTTT
CDR3 protein: CASTLTGELFF

J gene: TRBJ2-7
D gene: NA
clone size: NA
V gene: TRBV29-1
CDR3 DNA: TGCAGCGTTGAGAGTGGTAGCTACGAGCAGTACTTC
CDR3 protein: CSVESGSYEQYF

J gene: TRBJ2-7
D gene: TRBD1
clone size: NA
V gene: TRBV29-1
CDR3 DNA: TGCAGCGTTTCCGGGACAGCCTACGAGCAGTACTTC
CDR3 protein: CSVSGTAYEQYF

J gene: TRBJ2-2
D gene: TRBD1
clone size: few
V gene: TRBV5-6
CDR3 DNA: TGTGCCAGCAGCGGGGGGACAGGGGTATACACCGGGGAGCTGTTTTTT
CDR3 protein: CASSGGTGVYTGELFF

J gene: TRBJ2-1
D gene: TRBD1
clone size: NA
V gene: TRBV2
CDR3 DNA: TGTGCCACGTCGCCGGGACAGGGAGGGACCTACAATGAGCAGTTCTTC
CDR3 protein: CATSPGQGGTYNEQFF

J gene: TRBJ1-1
D gene: NA
clone size: few
V gene: TRBV6-5
CDR3 DNA: TGTGCCAGCAGTCAGGGGAACACTGAAGCTTTCTTT
CDR3 protein: CASSQGNTEAFF

J gene: TRBJ1-6
D gene: TRBD1
clone size: few
V gene: TRBV7-2
CDR3 DNA: TGTGCCAGCAGCCTAAGACAGGGCAATCTGGATTCACCCCTCCACTTT
CDR3 protein: CASSLRQGNLDSPLHF

J gene: TRBJ2-7
D gene: NA
clone size: NA
V gene: TRBV9
CDR3 DNA: TGTGCCAGCAGCGTAAATTCAGGGGCTGGTGAGCAGTACTTC
CDR3 protein: CASSVNSGAGEQYF

J gene: TRBJ2-3
D gene: TRBD1
clone size: NA
V gene: TRBV5-1
CDR3 DNA: TGCGCCAGCAGCTTGGTTTTCAGGGGGCCCACAAATACGCAGTATTTT
CDR3 protein: CASSLVFRGPTNTQYF

J gene: TRBJ2-1
D gene: TRBD1
clone size: NA
V gene: TRBV18
CDR3 DNA: TGTGCCAGCTCACCTTCCCCGGGACAGGGGGCGTACAATGAGCAGTTCTTC
CDR3 protein: CASSPSPGQGAYNEQFF

J gene: TRBJ1-1
D gene: TRBD1
clone size: NA
V gene: TRBV7-3
CDR3 DNA: TGTGCCAGCAGCCCTACAGGGGGCGCTGAAGCTTTCTTT
CDR3 protein: CASSPTGGAEAFF

J gene: TRBJ1-1
D gene: TRBD1
clone size: NA
V gene: TRBV18
CDR3 DNA: TGTGCCAGCTCAGGTTTACAGGGGGACACTGAAGCTTTCTTT
CDR3 protein: CASSGLQGDTEAFF